This T cell receptor beta chain is drawn from a study of monozygotic twins with inflammatory bowel disease. Researchers used 3500 ng of total RNA for each TCR library. A 6-nucleotide sample barcode was carried by the UMIs, which template switching added. TCRdb reprocessed the 5' RACE reads and reports one entry per CDR3 protein, with no DNA. The listing contains under 200,000 distinct CDR3 sequences. The CDR3 loop spans 17 amino acids. CDR1 and CDR2 (germline): LNHNV, YYDKDF (reference sequence). The clonotype originates from a human donor with ulcerative colitis or Crohn's disease, or a healthy co-twin of an affected twin (not recorded which). Specimen: blood. This chain uses TRBV15 with TRBJ1-1; with no DNA, the TCRdb D assignment of TRBD1 cannot be verified. Here the CDR3 reads CATSRGAGTGMNTEAFF.